This TCR beta chain was obtained from a study of shared clonotypes between healthy human individuals. There were only Caucasian adults among the donors, and all lived in Nashville, Tennessee. Regarding this clone: What it recognizes is unknown.

Each cell subset's genomic DNA was divided evenly among several immunoSEQ plates. PBMC DNA, left unsorted, was sequenced on ten immunoSEQ deep assay plates. Data came from immunoSEQ multiplex PCR; TCRdb stores just in-frame clones and leaves some out. The table has some 530,000 clones, about 85% seen once; the top ten hold roughly 13%. Whole-study findings and limits: The small donor group covered limited genetic and exposure diversity.

The V gene end was trimmed by 5 bases and the J gene end by 0 bases; junction bases not matched to a gene: 9. Per germline, CDR1 SGHNT and CDR2 YENEEA. The CDR3 has 16 residues. The chain joins TRBV11-3 to TRBJ2-5, with TRBD1 matching 7 bases. The sequencing input was PBMCs. The receptor was derived from a woman aged 35 to 49 in good health. Some clones in this sample may be carry-over from other donors' samples. CDR3 DNA sequence: TGTGCCAGCAGCCCCCGGACAGGAGGCAACCAAGAGACCCAGTACTTC. This translates into CASSPRTGGNQETQYF.